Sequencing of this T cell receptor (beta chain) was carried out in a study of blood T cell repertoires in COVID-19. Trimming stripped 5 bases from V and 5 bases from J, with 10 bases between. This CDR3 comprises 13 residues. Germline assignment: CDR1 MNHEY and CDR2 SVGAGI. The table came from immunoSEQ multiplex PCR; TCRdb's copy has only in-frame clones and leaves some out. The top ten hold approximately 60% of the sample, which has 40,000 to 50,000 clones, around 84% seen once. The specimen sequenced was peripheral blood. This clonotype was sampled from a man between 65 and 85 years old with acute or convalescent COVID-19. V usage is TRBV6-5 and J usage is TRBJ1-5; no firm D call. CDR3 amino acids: CASSLDPYQPQHF. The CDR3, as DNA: TGTGCCAGCAGTCTAGACCCCTATCAGCCCCAGCATTTT.